The 10 T cell receptor beta chains in this list originate from one sample, sequenced in a study of beta chain features in type 1 diabetes. Reverse transcribing all isolated RNA meant expressed TCRB transcripts were sequenced. The data were produced by immunoSEQ multiplex PCR, yet TCRdb's version contains in-frame clones alone and is incomplete. The sample contains around 240,000 clones, over 7.5% of which appear only once. The specimen was naive CD4+ T cells from blood. Receptors were obtained from a woman aged 18-29 years in good health.

About this clone itself: The same CDR3 also results from other DNA sequences found in this sample. V gene TRBV30 combines with J gene TRBJ1-3; the D is unclear. CDR3 length equals 12 residues. V was clipped by 1 base and J by 3 bases, with 4 bases between them. From germline, CDR1 is GTSNPN and CDR2 SVGIG (reference sequence). The CDR3 here is CAWSAGGNTIYF. DNA of the CDR3: TGTGCCTGGAGTGCGGGTGGAAACACCATATATTTT.

This clone was picked up a small number of times. The chain combines TRBV6-1 with TRBJ2-6, with a weak D call TRBD1 (6 bases). The CDR3 extends over 15 amino acids. Trimming pared 3 bases from V and 4 bases from J, leaving 10 bases between. Germline-derived CDR1 and CDR2 are MNHNS and SASEGT. This chain's CDR3 is CASSEVGAGANVLTF. The CDR3 DNA follows: TGTGCCAGCAGTGAGGTGGGGGCCGGGGCCAACGTCCTGACTTTC.

In its sample, this clone was seen a few times. The chain combines TRBV21-1 with TRBJ2-4; TRBD1 is taken as the D call from the table, unchecked against the DNA. TRBV21-1 is a documented pseudogene. This CDR3 spans 17 amino acids. The CDR3 DNA sequence: TGTGCCAGCAGCACAACCCGGGACAGGGTAACCAAAAACATTCAGTACTTC. Its protein is CASSTTRDRVTKNIQYF.

This chain connects TRBV4-1 to TRBJ2-3, with a weak D call TRBD2 (5 bases). The CDR3 is 16 amino acids. V was shortened by 1 base and J by 4 bases, with 15 bases between the two germline ends. The V gene's germline CDR1 is MGHRA and CDR2 YSYEKL. In DNA, the CDR3 is TGCGCCAGCAGCCAAGTCGGGGATAGTTTCCCAGATACGCAGTATTTT. Protein sequence: CASSQVGDSFPDTQYF.

V usage is TRBV5-8 and J usage is TRBJ1-5; 7 bases fit TRBD1. Germline V gives CDR1 SGHTS, CDR2 YDEGEE. This CDR3 is 15 amino acids long. V was clipped by 0 bases and J by 5 bases; unmatched bases: 5. CDR3 DNA: TGTGCCAGCAGCTTGGTACAGGGGAACTATCAGCCCCAGCATTTT. This sequence encodes CASSLVQGNYQPQHF.

The chain carries TRBV2 and TRBJ2-7; 7 bases line up with TRBD1. V shed 4 bases, J shed 2 bases, and the junction held 5 bases outside the gene matches. CDR1 is SNHLY and CDR2 is FYNNEI in the germline V gene. The CDR3 loop spans 14 amino acids. The CDR3, as DNA: TGTGCCAGCAGTGCCCCGGGACAGCCCTACGAGCAGTACTTC. Protein product: CASSAPGQPYEQYF. Full variable domain (rest looked up from reference TRBV2 and TRBJ2-7): EPEVTQTPSHQVTQMGQEVILRCVPISNHLYFYWYRQILGQKVEFLVSFYNNEISEKSEIFDDQFSVERPDGSNFTLKIRSTKLEDSAMYFCASSAPGQPYEQYFGPGTRLTVT.

This clone has just a few counts. The chain has TRBV18 and TRBJ1-2; 8 bases are shared with TRBD1. V lost 1 base to trimming and J lost 0 bases; unmatched junction nucleotides: 4. The CDR3 is 16 amino acids. CDR1 and CDR2 from the germline V gene are KGHSH and LQKENI. The CDR3 reads CASSPRRDRTNYGYTF. DNA for the CDR3: TGTGCCAGCTCACCACGCAGGGACAGGACTAACTATGGCTACACCTTC.

The chain has TRBV7-2 and TRBJ2-1; D possibly corresponds to TRBD2 (6 bases). The germline gives CDR1 SGHTA, CDR2 FQGNSA. Between the trimmed V and J ends, which lost 0 bases and 4 bases, there was a span of 13 bases. This CDR3 contains 16 residues. The CDR3 spells CASSLAAGNFYNEQFF. The CDR3, as DNA: TGTGCCAGCAGCTTAGCGGCGGGGAATTTTTACAATGAGCAGTTCTTC.

The genes are TRBV5-5 and TRBJ2-5; no firm D call. Germline-derived CDR1 and CDR2 are SGHKS and YYEKEE (reference sequence). CDR3 length: 11 amino acids. The germline V and J ends were trimmed by 5 bases and 2 bases, with 4 bases remaining between them. The chain's CDR3 is CASSLQETQYF. The CDR3 DNA sequence: TGTGCCAGCAGTTTACAAGAGACCCAGTACTTC.

This clone was counted a few times. This chain uses TRBV5-1 with TRBJ1-5, with D hard to call. The V end lost 0 bases, the J end lost 10 bases, and 14 bases lay between the germline ends. The CDR3 contains 14 residues. Germline V gene sequence: CDR1 SGHRS, CDR2 YFSETQ. CDR3 DNA: TGCGCCAGCAGCTTGGGAGAAGGTGCGGGACCCCAGCATTTT. Protein product: CASSLGEGAGPQHF.